This entry features one T cell receptor beta chain sequence. Gene names and germline match the mouse. The sequence runs out 1 residue before the end of the CDR3; the remainder is reconstructed from the germline J gene. Only in-frame clones appear in the TCRdb table, and some are missing; sequencing was by immunoSEQ multiplex PCR. The sample has about 20,000 clones, just over 70% seen once. J lost 4 bases, V lost 2 bases, and 1 base had no gene match. Germline CDR1 is LGHNA and CDR2 is YNLKQL (reference sequence). This CDR3 is built from 14 residues. These data belong to a study of tissue T cells after allogeneic stem cell transplantation.

The sample was spleen. The sequence was obtained from a female BALB/c mouse in good health. For this mouse line, the MHC haplotype is H2-d. This chain joins TRBV5 and TRBJ2-4, with 9 bases matching TRBD2. The part of the CDR3 DNA that was read is TGTGCCAGCAGCCAAAACTGGGGGGAAAACACCTTGTAC. It yields the protein CASSQNWGENTLY. The entire CDR3 reads CASSQNWGENTLYF.